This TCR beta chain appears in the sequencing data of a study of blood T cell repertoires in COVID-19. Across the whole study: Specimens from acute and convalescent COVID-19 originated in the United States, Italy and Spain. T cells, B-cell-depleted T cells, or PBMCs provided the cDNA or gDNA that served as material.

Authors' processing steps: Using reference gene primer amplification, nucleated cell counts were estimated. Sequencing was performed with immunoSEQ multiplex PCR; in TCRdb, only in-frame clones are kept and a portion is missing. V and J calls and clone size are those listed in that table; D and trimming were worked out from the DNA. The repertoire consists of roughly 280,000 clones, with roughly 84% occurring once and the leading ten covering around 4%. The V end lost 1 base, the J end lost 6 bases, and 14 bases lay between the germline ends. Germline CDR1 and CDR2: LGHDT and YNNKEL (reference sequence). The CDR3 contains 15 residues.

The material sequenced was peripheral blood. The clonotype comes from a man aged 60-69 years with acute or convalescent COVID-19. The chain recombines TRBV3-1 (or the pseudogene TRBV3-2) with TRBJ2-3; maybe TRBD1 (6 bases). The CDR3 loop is CASSQGGRSRDTQYF. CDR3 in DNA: TGTGCCAGCAGCCAAGGGGGGCGATCGCGGGATACGCAGTATTTT.